Described below is a single TCR beta chain sequence and its context. The CDR3 end falls 3 residues outside the read, so it is completed with the germline J gene. This record belongs to a study of T cells in women clearing cervical HPV infection. CDR3 length: 14 amino acids. The germline V gene has CDR1 KGHSH and CDR2 LQKENI. This table comes from immunoSEQ multiplex PCR, and its TCRdb copy is limited to in-frame clones, with some not included. The repertoire table contains more than 30,000 clones. The sequencing sample was made of blood buffy coat. The sequence came from a woman between 18 and 70 years old with a cervical HPV16 infection that either progressed to CIN3+ or cleared (not recorded which). The chain recombines TRBV18 with TRBJ2-4; 7 bases are a match to TRBD1. CDR3: CASSPRTGREGQYF. CDR3 DNA, as far as it was read: TGTGCCAGCTCACCACGGACAGGTCGAGAAGGT.